Sequencing of this T cell receptor beta chain was carried out in a study of identical twins. Study results and caveats: Out-of-frame alpha sequences shared between twins exhibited an excess of low generation probability. For cord blood, abundant beta clonotypes had fewer insertions, unlike memory repertoires, which showed none.

Ten or more counts support this clonotype. Its antigen is undetermined. TCRdb reanalysed the 5' RACE reads using MiXCR and keeps one entry per CDR3 protein. The sample consists of about 330,000 distinct CDR3 sequences, around 12% of them appearing once. This same sample was also taken into another study, of yellow fever vaccine responses in identical twins. That publication notes: Twins reportedly appeared to share part of their vaccine T cell response while keeping part individual.

Source material: CD8+ T cells sorted from blood. The source of this sequence is a woman between 18 and 30 years old in good health.

CDR3 protein: CSANPVEISYNEQFF. DNA of the CDR3: TGCAGTGCTAATCCAGTCGAGATCTCCTACAATGAGCAGTTCTTC. This chain connects TRBV20-1 to TRBJ2-1; D call uncertain. In germline, CDR1 is DFQATT, CDR2 SNEGSKA (reference sequence). This CDR3 has 15 residues. The V end lost 4 bases, the J end lost 0 bases, and 13 bases lay between the germline ends.